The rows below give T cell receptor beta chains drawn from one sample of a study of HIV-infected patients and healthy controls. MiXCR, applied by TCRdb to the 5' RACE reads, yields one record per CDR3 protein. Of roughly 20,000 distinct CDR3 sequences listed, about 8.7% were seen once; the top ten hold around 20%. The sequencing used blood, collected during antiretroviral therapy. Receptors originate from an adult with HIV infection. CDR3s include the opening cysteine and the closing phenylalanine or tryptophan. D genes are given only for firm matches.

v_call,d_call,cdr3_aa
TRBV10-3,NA,CAISESMVQTDEQYF
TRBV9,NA,CASSQSPQYQETQYF
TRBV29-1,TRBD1,CSVLRGTGTNEQYF
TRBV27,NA,CASHPRDNYGYTF
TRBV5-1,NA,CASSSSDANYGYTF
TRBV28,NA,CASTDTWGPSGNTIYF
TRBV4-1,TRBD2,CASSQEGASGGQYNEQFF
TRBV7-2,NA,CASSPDSSSYNEQFF
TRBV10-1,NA,CASSESRGRETQYF
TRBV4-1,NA,CASSQVGDNNQPQHF
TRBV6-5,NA,CASSPGSTEAFF
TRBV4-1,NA,CASSQGVANEKLFF
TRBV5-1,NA,CASSLVQLTQEIAKNIQYF
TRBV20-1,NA,CSVRGVSFYEQYF
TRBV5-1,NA,CASSQAGTSTEAFF
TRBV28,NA,CASSPTGSYEQYF
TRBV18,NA,CASSPSSGVTPNYGYTF
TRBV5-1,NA,CASSLGDGGDIQYF
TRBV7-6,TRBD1,CASSVDRAYEQYF
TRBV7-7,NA,CASSLEGHEAYNEQFF
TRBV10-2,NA,CASSEMAGEPQHF
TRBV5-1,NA,CASSLEGMDSPLHF
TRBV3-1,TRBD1,CASSQAPGTGIYEQYF
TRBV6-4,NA,CASPMGRPNQPQHF
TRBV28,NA,CASSSTHYEQYF
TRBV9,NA,CASSASSRGGGNTIYF
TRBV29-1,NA,CSVIQGSALTEAFF
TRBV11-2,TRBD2,CASSRTGTSGSSYEQYF
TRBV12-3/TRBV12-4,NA,CASSSGLLEAFF
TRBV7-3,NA,CASSLSRGAGYEQFF
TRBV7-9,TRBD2,CASSSLAGDPEWNTGELFF
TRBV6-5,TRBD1,CASSPDRENIQYF
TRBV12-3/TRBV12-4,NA,CASSLGQGGGETQYF
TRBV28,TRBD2,CASSFSGRIGTDTQYF
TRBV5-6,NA,CASSSKETQYF
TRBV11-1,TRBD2,CASRLAGEGTDTQYF
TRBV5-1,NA,CASSTWGRFPGELFF
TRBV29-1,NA,CSVLVKGVRTEAFF
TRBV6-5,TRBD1,CASAGGPNEQFF
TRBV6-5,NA,CASRQRHGYAEAFF
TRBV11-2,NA,CASSLAGQPQHF
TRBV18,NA,CASSPPGHSNTEAFF